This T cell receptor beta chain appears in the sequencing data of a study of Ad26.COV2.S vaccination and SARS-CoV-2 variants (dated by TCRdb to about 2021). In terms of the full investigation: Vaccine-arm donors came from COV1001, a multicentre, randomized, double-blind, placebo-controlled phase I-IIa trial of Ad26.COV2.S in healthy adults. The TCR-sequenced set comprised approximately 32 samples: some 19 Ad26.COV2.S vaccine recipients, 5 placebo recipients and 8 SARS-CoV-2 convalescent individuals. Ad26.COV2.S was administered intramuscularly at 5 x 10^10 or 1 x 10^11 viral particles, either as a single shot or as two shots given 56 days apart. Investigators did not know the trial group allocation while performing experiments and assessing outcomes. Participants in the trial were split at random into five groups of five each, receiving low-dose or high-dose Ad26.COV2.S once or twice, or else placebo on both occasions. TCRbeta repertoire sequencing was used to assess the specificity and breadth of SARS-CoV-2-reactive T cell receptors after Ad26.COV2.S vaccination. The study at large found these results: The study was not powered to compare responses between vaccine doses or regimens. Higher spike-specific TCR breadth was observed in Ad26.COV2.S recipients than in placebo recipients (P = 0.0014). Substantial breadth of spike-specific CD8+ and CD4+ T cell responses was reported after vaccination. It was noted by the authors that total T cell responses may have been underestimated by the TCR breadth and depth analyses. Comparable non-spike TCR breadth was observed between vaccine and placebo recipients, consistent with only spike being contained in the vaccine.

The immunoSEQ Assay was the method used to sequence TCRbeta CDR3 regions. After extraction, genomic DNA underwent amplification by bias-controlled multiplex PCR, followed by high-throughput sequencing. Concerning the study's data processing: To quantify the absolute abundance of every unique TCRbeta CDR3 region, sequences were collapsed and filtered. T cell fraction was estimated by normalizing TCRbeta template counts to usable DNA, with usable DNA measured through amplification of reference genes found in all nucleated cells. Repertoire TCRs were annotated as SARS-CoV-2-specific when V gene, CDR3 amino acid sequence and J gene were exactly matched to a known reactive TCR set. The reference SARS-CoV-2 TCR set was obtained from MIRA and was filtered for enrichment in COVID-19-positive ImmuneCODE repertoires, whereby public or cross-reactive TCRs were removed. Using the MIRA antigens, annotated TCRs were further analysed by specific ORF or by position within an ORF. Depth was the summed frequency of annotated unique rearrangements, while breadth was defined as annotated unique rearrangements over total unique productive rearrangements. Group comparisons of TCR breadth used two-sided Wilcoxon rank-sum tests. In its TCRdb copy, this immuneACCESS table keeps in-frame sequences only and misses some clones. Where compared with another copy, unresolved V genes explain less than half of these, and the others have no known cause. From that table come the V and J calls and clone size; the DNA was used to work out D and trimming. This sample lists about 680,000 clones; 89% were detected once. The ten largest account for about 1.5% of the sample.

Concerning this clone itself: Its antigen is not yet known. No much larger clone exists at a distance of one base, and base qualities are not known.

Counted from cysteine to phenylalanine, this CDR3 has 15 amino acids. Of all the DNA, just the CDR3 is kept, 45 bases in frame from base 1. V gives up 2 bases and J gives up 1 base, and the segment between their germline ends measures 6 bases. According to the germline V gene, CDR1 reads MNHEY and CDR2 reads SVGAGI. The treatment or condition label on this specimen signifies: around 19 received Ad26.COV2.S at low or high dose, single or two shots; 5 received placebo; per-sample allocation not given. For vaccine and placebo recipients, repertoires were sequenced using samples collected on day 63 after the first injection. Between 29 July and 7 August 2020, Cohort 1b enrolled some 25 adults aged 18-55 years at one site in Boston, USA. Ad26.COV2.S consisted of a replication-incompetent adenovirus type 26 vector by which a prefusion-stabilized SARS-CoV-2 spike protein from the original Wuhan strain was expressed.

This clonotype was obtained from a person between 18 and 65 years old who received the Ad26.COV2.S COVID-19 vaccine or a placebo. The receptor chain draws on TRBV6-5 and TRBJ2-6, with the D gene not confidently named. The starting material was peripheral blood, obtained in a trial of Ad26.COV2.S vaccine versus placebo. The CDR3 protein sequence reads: CASSYRSSGANVLTF. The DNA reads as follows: TGTGCCAGCAGTTACCGGTCGTCTGGGGCCAACGTCCTGACTTTC.